This T cell receptor beta chain was sequenced in a study of T cell responses to AZD1222 COVID-19 vaccine. Study outcomes and limitations: Vaccine-associated CD4 TCRs ranged over spike, dominating at 160-218 and 743-854. Spike-specific TCRs gained breadth and depth after people received two AZD1222 doses. Only five or six AZD1222 recipients were seropositive at baseline.

V was clipped by 0 bases and J by 0 bases, with 9 bases between them. This CDR3 has 16 residues. Germline V gene sequence: CDR1 LGHNA, CDR2 YSLEER. As regards this clone: Its cognate antigen is unknown.

Sequencing was performed with immunoSEQ multiplex PCR; in TCRdb, only in-frame clones are kept and a portion is missing. The sample consists of roughly 100,000 clones, 88% of them appearing once. V usage is TRBV4-3 and J usage is TRBJ1-3; possibly TRBD1 for D (5 bases). The source is an adult in good health. The material was peripheral blood, obtained on day 0 of AZD1222 vaccination. CDR3 coding DNA: TGCGCCAGCAGCCAAGATGGTGACAGCTCTGGAAACACCATATATTTT. This encodes CASSQDGDSSGNTIYF.